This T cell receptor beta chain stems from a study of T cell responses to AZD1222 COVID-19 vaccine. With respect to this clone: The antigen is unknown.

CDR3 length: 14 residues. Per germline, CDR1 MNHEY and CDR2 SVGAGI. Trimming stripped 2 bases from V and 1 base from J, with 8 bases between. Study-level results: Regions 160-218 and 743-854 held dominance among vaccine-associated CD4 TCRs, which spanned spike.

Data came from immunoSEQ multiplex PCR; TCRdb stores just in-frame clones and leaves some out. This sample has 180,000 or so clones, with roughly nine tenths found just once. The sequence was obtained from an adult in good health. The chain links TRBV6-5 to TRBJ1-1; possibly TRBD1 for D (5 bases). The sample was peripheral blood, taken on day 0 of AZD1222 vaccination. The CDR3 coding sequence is TGTGCCAGCAGTTACGCAGGGTCGAACACTGAAGCTTTCTTT. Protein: CASSYAGSNTEAFF.